These 8 T cell receptor beta chains originate from one sample sequenced in a study of graft-versus-host responses after intestinal transplantation. Their antigens are not known. Profiling relied on immunoSEQ multiplex PCR, and the TCRdb table lists in-frame clones only, not all of them. The sample holds tens of thousands of clones, about 90% seen once. Sequencing used unstimulated CD4+ T cells sorted from spleen or lymph node cells, obtained before transplant. Receptors originate from a human donor who was the organ donor for an intestinal transplant.

This clone showed up just a few times. The rearrangement joins TRBV5-1 to TRBJ2-7; 8 nucleotides match TRBD1. CDR3 length: 15 amino acids. CDR1 and CDR2 (germline): SGHRS, YFSETQ. V dropped 0 bases and J dropped 0; count of bases not matched to a gene: 2. The CDR3 nucleotides read TGCGCCAGCAGCTTGGCCGGGACAGGCTCCTACGAGCAGTACTTC. Its translation: CASSLAGTGSYEQYF.

The chain carries TRBV29-1 and TRBJ2-3, with TRBD2 as a possible D gene (6 bases). Trimming removed 7 bases at V and 6 bases at J, with 17 bases between. There are 13 residues in the CDR3. Germline V CDR1 and CDR2: SQVTM, ANQGSEA. The CDR3 DNA sequence: TGCAGCGCTGAGGACTCGGAGGGGGATACGCAGTATTTT. Translation gives CSAEDSEGDTQYF.

The chain combines TRBV6-1 with TRBJ2-7; maybe TRBD1 (5 bases). Trimming left V 3 bases short and J 1 base short, with 13 bases between. The V gene's germline CDR1 is MNHNS and CDR2 SASEGT. The CDR3 runs to 15 residues. CDR3 in DNA: TGTGCCAGCAGTGATTGGTGGCAGGGTTCCTACGAGCAGTACTTC. This gives the protein CASSDWWQGSYEQYF.

The rearrangement links TRBV5-1 to TRBJ2-7, with 10 bases that match TRBD1. This CDR3 has 13 amino acids. V shed 0 bases, J shed 6 bases, and the junction held 0 bases outside the gene matches. Germline assignment: CDR1 SGHRS and CDR2 YFSETQ. CDR3 amino acids: CASSLGTGGEQYF. The CDR3 DNA follows: TGCGCCAGCAGCTTGGGGACAGGGGGCGAGCAGTACTTC. The whole variable domain, remainder taken from reference TRBV5-1 and TRBJ2-7, is KAGVTQTPRYLIKTRGQQVTLSCSPISGHRSVSWYQQTPGQGLQFLFEYFSETQRNKGNFPGRFSGRQFSNSRSEMNVSTLELGDSALYLCASSLGTGGEQYFGPGTRLTVT.

This chain uses TRBV6-5 with TRBJ2-1; tentatively, D is TRBD2 (6 bases). V was shortened by 6 bases and J by 5 bases, with 17 bases between the two germline ends. This CDR3 has 15 amino acids. Per the germline V gene, CDR1 is MNHEY and CDR2 is SVGAGI. CDR3 amino acids: CASRKLSAGNNEQFF. CDR3 bases: TGTGCCAGCAGAAAACTTTCGGCGGGAAACAATGAGCAGTTCTTC.

As to this clone: An end of the junction does not agree with germline; a read error may underlie this. V usage is TRBV7-7 and J usage is TRBJ1-2; 9 bases agree with TRBD1. Germline V gene data show CDR1 as SSHAT and CDR2 as FNYEAQ (reference sequence). This CDR3 spans 19 amino acids. The CDR3 loop is CASSLVWDRDPLVNYGYTF. DNA for the CDR3: TGTGCTAGCAGCTTAGTCTGGGACAGGGATCCTTTGGTAAACTATGGCTACACCTTC.

This chain uses TRBV7-3 with TRBJ2-3; D remains unclear. The CDR3 contains 14 residues. Germline CDR1 and CDR2: SGHTA and FQGTGA. V was pared by 3 bases and J by 1 base, with 8 bases between. CDR3 DNA: TGTGCCAGCAGCTTGAACCGGGGCACAGATACGCAGTATTTT. This encodes CASSLNRGTDTQYF.

The V call is TRBV7-2, the J call TRBJ1-2, with D unclear. The CDR3 is 11 amino acids. Looked up from germline, CDR1 is SGHTA and CDR2 is FQGNSA. V lost 1 base and J lost 8, with 5 bases in between. The CDR3 protein is CASSLGRGYTF. For the CDR3, the DNA is TGTGCCAGCAGCTTAGGCAGGGGCTACACCTTC.